What follows are 16 T cell receptor beta chains derived from one specimen sequenced in a study of blood T cell repertoires in COVID-19. Sequenced by immunoSEQ multiplex PCR; TCRdb stores in-frame clones only, minus some. Altogether about 350,000 clones are present, around 87% being singletons, with the ten largest covering less than 6%. The sequenced sample consisted of PBMCs or T cells enriched from blood (not recorded which). The receptors derive from a woman aged 25 to 39 who had recovered from COVID-19.

This chain joins TRBV28 and TRBJ1-2, with 9 bases that match TRBD1. The germline gives CDR1 MDHEN, CDR2 SYDVKM. CDR3 length: 15 amino acids. The V gene end was trimmed by 5 bases and the J gene end by 8 bases; junction bases not matched to a gene: 12. This CDR3 reads CASSALYRGREGYTF. The CDR3 region has the DNA TGTGCCAGCAGTGCACTATACAGGGGGCGGGAGGGCTACACCTTC.

V gene TRBV5-1 combines with J gene TRBJ2-3; D is perhaps TRBD1 (6 bases). The CDR3 extends over 14 amino acids. V lost 0 bases and J lost 2, with 7 bases in between. Germline CDR1 SGHRS, CDR2 YFSETQ. CDR3 nucleotide sequence: TGCGCCAGCAGCTTGGGACAGGTCACAGATACGCAGTATTTT. It codes for CASSLGQVTDTQYF.

J is TRBJ2-1 and V is TRBV4-1; no reliable D call. The CDR3 has 14 residues. V lost 0 bases and J 6 bases, leaving 9 bases between the germline ends. Germline CDR1 is MGHRA and CDR2 is YSYEKL. The CDR3 loop is CASSQEPNSNEQFF. In DNA, the CDR3 is TGCGCCAGCAGCCAAGAACCTAACAGCAATGAGCAGTTCTTC.

This chain joins TRBV28 and TRBJ1-6; 12 positions agree with TRBD1. The CDR3 runs to 17 residues. With 3 bases clipped from V and 8 bases from J, the junction kept 8 bases outside the gene matches. Per the germline V gene, CDR1 is MDHEN and CDR2 is SYDVKM. In DNA, the CDR3 is TGTGCCAGCAGTTTGGGGGGGACAGGGGGCCTGGATTCACCCCTCCACTTT. Translating gives CASSLGGTGGLDSPLHF.

Worth noting for this clone: This sample also contains other DNA sequences that code for the same CDR3. The V and J genes are TRBV7-8 and TRBJ2-7; D is uncertain. The CDR3 extends over 11 amino acids. Per germline, CDR1 SGHVS and CDR2 FQNEAQ. V lost 5 bases and J lost 2, with 4 bases in between. The CDR3 DNA reads as TGTGCCAGCAGCCTCACCTACGAGCAGTACTTC. The encoded protein is CASSLTYEQYF.

The chain uses TRBV7-2 and TRBJ1-4; tentatively, D is TRBD1 (5 bases). This CDR3 has 15 residues. Germline V gene data show CDR1 as SGHTA and CDR2 as FQGNSA. Trimming pared 4 bases from V and 5 bases from J, leaving 14 bases between. CDR3 protein: CASSSLGGVNEKLFF. The CDR3 DNA follows: TGTGCCAGCAGCTCCCTCGGGGGGGTAAATGAAAAACTGTTTTTT. Based on the CDR3 plus reference TRBV7-2 and TRBJ1-4, the full variable domain is GAGVSQSPSNKVTEKGKDVELRCDPISGHTALYWYRQSLGQGLEFLIYFQGNSAPDKSGLPSDRFSAERTGGSVSTLTIQRTQQEDSAVYLCASSSLGGVNEKLFFGSGTQLSVL.

The rearrangement links TRBV7-2 to TRBJ2-2; D might be TRBD2 (5 bases). The CDR3 totals 15 residues. Germline assignment: CDR1 SGHTA and CDR2 FQGNSA. The V end lost 2 bases, the J end lost 0 bases, and 7 bases lay between the germline ends. In DNA form, the CDR3 reads TGTGCCAGCAGCTTACGGGGATCGAACACCGGGGAGCTGTTTTTT. This encodes CASSLRGSNTGELFF. Together with reference TRBV7-2 and TRBJ2-2, the CDR3 gives the full variable domain: GAGVSQSPSNKVTEKGKDVELRCDPISGHTALYWYRQSLGQGLEFLIYFQGNSAPDKSGLPSDRFSAERTGGSVSTLTIQRTQQEDSAVYLCASSLRGSNTGELFFGEGSRLTVL.

The chain employs TRBV2 and TRBJ1-1; no clear D gene. CDR1 and CDR2 (germline): SNHLY, FYNNEI. Trimming took 0 bases from V and 1 from J, leaving 9 bases between them. This CDR3 has 15 residues. In DNA form, the CDR3 reads TGTGCCAGCAGTGAAGCGCTGGGCAGGAACACTGAAGCTTTCTTT. Its protein is CASSEALGRNTEAFF.

V is TRBV28 and J is TRBJ2-2, with no clear D. CDR1 MDHEN and CDR2 SYDVKM come from the germline V gene. Deletions cut 2 bases from V and 0 bases from J, with 7 bases between. The CDR3 runs 15 residues. The CDR3, as DNA: TGTGCCAGCAGTTTACCCGGGTCGAACACCGGGGAGCTGTTTTTT. Its translation is CASSLPGSNTGELFF.

The chain combines TRBV5-6 with TRBJ1-5, with D perhaps matching TRBD1 (6 bases). V gave up 0 bases and J gave up 2 bases, with 9 bases separating them. The CDR3 is 15 amino acids. CDR1 and CDR2 from the germline V gene are SGHDT and YYEEEE. The CDR3 DNA is TGTGCCAGCAGCTTGGCGGGGGGCCGCAATCAGCCCCAGCATTTT. Translating it yields CASSLAGGRNQPQHF.

This clone appeared once. J is TRBJ1-6 and V is TRBV4-3, with D unclear. The CDR3 spans 14 residues. V lost 0 bases to trimming and J lost 8 bases, with 8 bases between them. Germline assignment: CDR1 LGHNA and CDR2 YSLEER. Here the CDR3 DNA reads TGCGCCAGCAGCCAAGATCGGGGAGATTCACCCCTCCACTTT. This encodes CASSQDRGDSPLHF.

This clone occurred a few times. This rearrangement joins TRBV6-5 to TRBJ1-2, with a weak D call TRBD1 (6 bases). Germline loops: CDR1 MNHEY, CDR2 SVGAGI. The CDR3 length is 14 residues. V lost 7 bases, J lost 4 bases, and 16 bases lay in between. The CDR3 nucleotides read TGTGCCAGCACCAAGGAGGTCAGGGGCTATGGCTACACCTTC. Its translation is CASTKEVRGYGYTF.

DNA for the CDR3: TGTGCCAGCAGCGCAGGGGTGAGAACTGAAGCTTTCTTT. Amino acid sequence: CASSAGVRTEAFF. The V and J genes are TRBV5-6 and TRBJ1-1, with TRBD1 as a possible D gene (6 bases). From germline, CDR1 is SGHDT and CDR2 YYEEEE. The CDR3 runs 13 residues. V shed 4 bases and J shed 5 bases, with 12 bases lying between them.

The rearrangement links TRBV14 to TRBJ2-5; a weak D match, TRBD2 (5 bases). Trimming removed 1 base at V and 5 bases at J, with 20 bases between. Germline CDR1 SGHDN, CDR2 FVKESK. The CDR3 loop spans 17 amino acids. The CDR3 nucleotides read TGTGCCAGCAGCCAAGCCTGGATGGAGGTTGGGCTGGAGACCCAGTACTTC. It specifies CASSQAWMEVGLETQYF.

The chain recombines TRBV4-2 with TRBJ1-2, with D possibly TRBD1 on 5 matching bases. The CDR3 length is 14 residues. V was cut by 1 base and J by 4 bases, with 10 bases left in between. Looked up from germline, CDR1 is LGHNA and CDR2 is YNFKEQ. In nucleotides, the CDR3 is TGTGCCAGCAGCCAAGGGGGGGGTATCTATGGCTACACCTTC. Protein: CASSQGGGIYGYTF.

The rearrangement uses TRBV2 and TRBJ2-5; 14 bases align to TRBD2. The CDR3 covers 20 residues. V was pared by 2 bases and J by 2 bases, with 13 bases of the junction left unmatched. Germline V CDR1 and CDR2: SNHLY, FYNNEI. The CDR3 is CASSESPLGLAGGEQETQYF. DNA for the CDR3: TGTGCCAGCAGTGAATCGCCTTTAGGACTAGCGGGGGGAGAGCAAGAGACCCAGTACTTC.